This TCR beta chain was captured in a study of blood T cell repertoires in COVID-19. Study-wide context: Donors in the United States, Italy and Spain gave samples during acute or convalescent COVID-19.

CDR3 length equals 14 residues. The germline V gene encodes CDR1 LGHDT and CDR2 YNNKEL (reference sequence). Germline trimming cut 6 bases from V and 5 bases from J; bases unmatched to any gene: 7. Methods used by the authors: Scientists estimated how many nucleated cells there were by amplifying reference gene primers. Profiling relied on immunoSEQ multiplex PCR, and the TCRdb table lists in-frame clones only, not all of them. The D gene and trimming were derived from the DNA, and the V and J assignments and clone size from that table. The profile shows 150,000 to 200,000 clones, about three quarters of them singletons. This clone came up a few times.

The receptor's source is a woman between 70 and 85 years old with acute or convalescent COVID-19. Specimen: peripheral blood. The chain uses TRBV3-1 (or the pseudogene TRBV3-2) and TRBJ2-1, with 7 bases identical to TRBD2. The CDR3 nucleotides read TGTGCCAGCAGTCCGAGCGGGGCTCACAATGAGCAGTTCTTC. Translated, it gives CASSPSGAHNEQFF.